These 30 T cell receptor beta chains were all obtained from the same sample, sequenced in a study of cytomegalovirus exposure and HLA in healthy donors. The primer mix had 60 Vbeta and 13 Jbeta primers. Produced via immunoSEQ multiplex PCR; TCRdb's table is partial and in-frame only. The sample includes approximately 170,000 clones, roughly 79% of them seen just once. The material sequenced was PBMCs. Receptors were obtained from a woman between 40 and 55 years old in good health and CMV-seronegative.

This chain uses TRBV6-5 with TRBJ2-7; D is perhaps TRBD1 (5 bases). The length of the CDR3 is 13 residues. Germline assignment: CDR1 MNHEY and CDR2 SVGAGI. V lost 6 bases and J lost 2, with 11 bases in between. This CDR3 is CASRVQDTYEQYF. The CDR3 nucleotides are TGTGCCAGCAGGGTACAGGATACCTACGAGCAGTACTTC.

The rearrangement links TRBV2 to TRBJ2-6; 7 bases are shared with TRBD1. The V and J ends lost 11 bases and 1 base, in that order; junction bases with no gene match: 2. There are 13 residues in the CDR3. Germline CDR1 SNHLY, CDR2 FYNNEI. DNA of the CDR3: TGTGCCGGGACAGAATCTGGGGCCAACGTCCTGACTTTC. This translates into CAGTESGANVLTF.

The chain joins TRBV6-5 to TRBJ2-2, with unresolved D. CDR1 and CDR2 (germline): MNHEY, SVGAGI. The germline V and J ends were trimmed by 3 bases and 3 bases, with 5 bases remaining between them. The CDR3 is 13 amino acids. The CDR3 is CASSYVDTGELFF. The CDR3 DNA reads TGTGCCAGCAGTTATGTAGACACCGGGGAGCTGTTTTTT.

The V and J genes are TRBV5-1 and TRBJ2-5; D may be TRBD1 (6 bases). The ends were cut back, 4 bases at V and 5 bases at J, with 15 bases in the middle. In germline, CDR1 is SGHRS, CDR2 YFSETQ. There are 14 residues in the CDR3. CDR3 amino acids: CASSPQRGTETQYF. As DNA, the CDR3 is TGCGCCAGCAGCCCCCAAAGGGGGACGGAGACCCAGTACTTC.

Remarks on this clone: The same CDR3 also results from other DNA sequences found in this sample. The V gene is TRBV7-3, the J gene TRBJ1-1; 7 bases are shared with TRBD1. The CDR3 loop spans 14 amino acids. V lost 1 base and J lost 4; bases outside the gene matches: 3. Germline CDR1 SGHTA, CDR2 FQGTGA. The CDR3 sequence is CASSLSQGGTEAFF. The CDR3 coding sequence is TGTGCCAGCAGCTTAAGCCAGGGGGGCACTGAAGCTTTCTTT.

The gene calls are TRBV27 and TRBJ1-1, with D uncertain. Between the trimmed V and J ends, which lost 4 bases and 8 bases, there was a span of 8 bases. The length of the CDR3 is 11 residues. The germline V gene has CDR1 MNHEY and CDR2 SMNVEV (reference sequence). The CDR3 DNA reads TGTGCCAGCAGTTCACTAGGGGAAGCTTTCTTT. It encodes CASSSLGEAFF.

The chain has TRBV11-2 and TRBJ1-2, with D tentatively TRBD1 (6 bases). V was pared by 4 bases and J by 8 bases, with 20 bases between. Germline values: CDR1 SGHAT, CDR2 FQNNGV. The CDR3 is made up of 15 amino acids. The CDR3 bases are TGTGCCAGCAGCTATACCGACAGGCTCATAAAAGGCTACACCTTC. Translated, it gives CASSYTDRLIKGYTF.

The chain recombines TRBV7-9 with TRBJ1-2; TRBD1 is a possible D gene (5 bases). This CDR3 is built from 14 residues. Trimming pared 2 bases from V and 1 base from J, leaving 8 bases between. CDR1 is SEHNR, CDR2 FQNEAQ, per germline (reference sequence). The CDR3: CASSLLGDNYGYTF. In DNA form, the CDR3 reads TGTGCCAGCAGCTTATTAGGGGATAACTATGGCTACACCTTC.

The genes are TRBV28 and TRBJ2-3; 7 nucleotides line up with TRBD1. This CDR3 has 13 residues. The germline V gene encodes CDR1 MDHEN and CDR2 SYDVKM. V was pared by 5 bases and J by 4 bases, with 3 bases of the junction left unmatched. The CDR3 sequence is CASSPQGADTQYF. CDR3 bases: TGTGCCAGCAGTCCCCAGGGGGCAGATACGCAGTATTTT.

This chain joins TRBV5-8 and TRBJ1-1; TRBD1 matches at 8 bases. CDR1 SGHTS and CDR2 YDEGEE come from the germline V gene. CDR3 length equals 17 residues. J was trimmed by 7 bases and V by 0 bases; bases with no gene match: 14. The CDR3 DNA reads TGTGCCAGCAGCTTGGGATACAGCCAGGGGGCCCACATTGAAGCTTTCTTT. Translation: CASSLGYSQGAHIEAFF.

The chain carries TRBV28 and TRBJ2-7; 9 positions match TRBD1. CDR1 is MDHEN, CDR2 SYDVKM, per germline. The V gene end was trimmed by 7 bases and the J gene end by 1 base; junction bases not matched to a gene: 8. The CDR3 is made up of 15 amino acids. CDR3 DNA: TGTGCCAGCATCGATCCGGGACAGGGATCCTACGAGCAGTACTTC. This codes for CASIDPGQGSYEQYF.

The chain carries TRBV6-5 and TRBJ1-2; D not resolved. V was clipped by 2 bases and J by 8 bases, with 12 bases between them. Germline loops: CDR1 MNHEY, CDR2 SVGAGI. CDR3 length equals 13 residues. In DNA form, the CDR3 reads TGTGCCAGCAGTTACGGTGTCCTCCGGGGCTACACCTTC. Residues: CASSYGVLRGYTF.

This clone was observed a few times. The genes are TRBV30 and TRBJ1-1; D uncertain. CDR1 is GTSNPN and CDR2 is SVGIG in the germline V gene (reference sequence). V was shortened by 0 bases and J by 7 bases, with 21 bases between the two germline ends. This CDR3 is 16 amino acids long. The CDR3, as DNA: TGTGCCTGGAGTGTATTCGCAGCGGGCCCCCGGGGTGAAGCTTTCTTT. It translates to CAWSVFAAGPRGEAFF.

This clone was detected a few times. The V and J genes are TRBV18 and TRBJ1-3; no firm D call. Germline CDR1 KGHSH, CDR2 LQKENI. The CDR3 spans 15 residues. V lost 1 base, J lost 0 bases, and 7 bases lay in between. The DNA of the CDR3 is TGTGCCAGCTCACCACTGTCTCCCTCTGGAAACACCATATATTTT. Protein product: CASSPLSPSGNTIYF.

The chain is built from TRBV11-2 and TRBJ2-3; D gene unclear. Germline CDR1 and CDR2: SGHAT and FQNNGV. V dropped 5 bases and J dropped 2 bases, with 14 bases sitting between them. CDR3 length: 15 residues. The CDR3 DNA sequence: TGTGCCAGCAGCCCGACACCGAAAAACACAGATACGCAGTATTTT. It yields the protein CASSPTPKNTDTQYF.

This chain uses TRBV5-6 with TRBJ1-5; TRBD1 matches 8 bases. The CDR3 spans 14 residues. Germline loops: CDR1 SGHDT, CDR2 YYEEEE. J was trimmed by 3 bases and V by 7 bases; bases with no gene match: 6. The CDR3 is CASGQTGDNQPQHF. The DNA of the CDR3 is TGTGCCAGCGGCCAGACAGGGGACAATCAGCCCCAGCATTTT.

The rearrangement uses TRBV2 and TRBJ2-7, with D hard to call. Trimming took 4 bases from V and 2 from J, leaving 12 bases between them. Germline V gene data show CDR1 as SNHLY and CDR2 as FYNNEI. The CDR3 consists of 14 residues. CDR3 region: CASSVFKEPYEQYF. For the CDR3, the DNA is TGTGCCAGCAGTGTTTTCAAGGAGCCCTACGAGCAGTACTTC.

This clone was counted once. The chain joins TRBV10-1 to TRBJ2-5; TRBD1 aligns across 7 bases. This CDR3 has 13 residues. CDR1 and CDR2 from the germline V gene are WNHNN and SYGVQD (reference sequence). V trimming: 7 bases; J trimming: 5 bases; junction bases outside the gene matches: 7. CDR3 bases: TGCGCCAGCATTCGACAGGGCGCCGAGACCCAGTACTTC. Translated, it gives CASIRQGAETQYF.

The J gene is TRBJ2-3, the V gene TRBV7-9; 12 bases map to TRBD2. After removal of 1 base from V and 1 base from J, the junction contained 3 bases not matched to a gene. CDR3 size: 17 residues. Germline CDR1 and CDR2: SEHNR and FQNEAQ (reference sequence). CDR3 residues: CASSLVLAGGGTDTQYF. The CDR3 coding sequence is TGTGCCAGCAGCTTAGTACTAGCGGGAGGTGGCACAGATACGCAGTATTTT.

The CDR3 nucleotides are TGTGCCAGCAGCCGAGGGAGGAGCAATCAGCCCCAGCATTTT. Translating it yields CASSRGRSNQPQHF. The chain joins TRBV13 to TRBJ1-5; D is unresolved. Trimming pared 5 bases from V and 1 base from J, leaving 9 bases between. CDR1 is PRHDT and CDR2 is FYEKMQ in the germline V gene (reference sequence). This CDR3 comprises 14 residues.

The DNA of the CDR3 is TGTGCCAGCATGAGCCGGGAGGTTTCCGGCGAGACCCAGTACTTC. Amino acid sequence: CASMSREVSGETQYF. V is TRBV28 and J is TRBJ2-5; 7 nucleotides agree with TRBD2. With V trimmed by 7 bases and J by 5 bases, 13 bases remained unmatched. This CDR3 region has 15 residues. The germline V gene has CDR1 MDHEN and CDR2 SYDVKM.

This clone has more than one count but fewer than ten. The genes are TRBV29-1 and TRBJ2-3, with D possibly TRBD2 on 6 matching bases. This CDR3 contains 15 residues. Trimming removed 8 bases at V and 1 base at J, with 19 bases between. CDR1 and CDR2 (germline): SQVTM, ANQGSEA. The CDR3 nucleotides are TGCAGCACGTCGGGTGTCGGGACTGGCACAGATACGCAGTATTTT. Translated: CSTSGVGTGTDTQYF.

The sample holds one count of this clone. The chain couples TRBV11-3 to TRBJ2-1; TRBD1 is a possible D gene (7 bases). Germline lookup yields CDR1 SGHNT and CDR2 YENEEA. The V gene lost 1 base and the J gene lost 3 bases, with 10 bases spanning the gap. The CDR3 has 15 residues. DNA of the CDR3: TGTGCCAGCAGCTTAGGCCAGGGGGGCTACAATGAGCAGTTCTTC. Its protein product is CASSLGQGGYNEQFF.

The chain uses TRBV9 and TRBJ2-1; 8 bases align to TRBD2. Germline V gene data show CDR1 as SGDLS and CDR2 as YYNGEE. J lost 8 bases, V lost 4 bases, and 11 bases had no gene match. This CDR3 comprises 15 residues. In DNA, the CDR3 is TGTGCCAGCAGCTCTGGACTAGCCTCGGGGGATGAGCAGTTCTTC. As protein: CASSSGLASGDEQFF.

This clone was detected only a few times. V usage is TRBV5-1 and J usage is TRBJ2-3, with D maybe TRBD2 (5 bases). CDR1 is SGHRS and CDR2 is YFSETQ in the germline V gene. The CDR3 length is 15 residues. Trimming left V 2 bases short and J 0 bases short, with 10 bases between. The CDR3 region has the DNA TGCGCCAGCAGCTTCGTGGGAGAAAGCACAGATACGCAGTATTTT. Translated, it gives CASSFVGESTDTQYF.

The chain is built from TRBV28 and TRBJ2-1; D call uncertain. The CDR3 contains 16 residues. Trimming cost V 6 bases and J 7 bases, with 22 bases left between them. Looked up from germline, CDR1 is MDHEN and CDR2 is SYDVKM. CDR3 residues: CASSATPSEIANEQFF. CDR3 coding DNA: TGTGCCAGCAGCGCAACACCTTCCGAAATCGCTAATGAGCAGTTCTTC.

The V gene is TRBV30, the J gene TRBJ2-7; no clear D. The CDR3 runs to 14 residues. Trimming shortened V by 1 base and J by 3 bases, and 13 bases separated the two germline ends. The germline V gene encodes CDR1 GTSNPN and CDR2 SVGIG (reference sequence). CDR3 nucleotide sequence: TGTGCCTGGAGTGCGTTTGGCACGGGCTACGAGCAGTACTTC. Translation: CAWSAFGTGYEQYF.

The chain uses TRBV5-6 and TRBJ2-1; 9 positions agree with TRBD1. V shed 4 bases, J shed 1 base, and the junction held 9 bases outside the gene matches. Germline values: CDR1 SGHDT, CDR2 YYEEEE. CDR3 length: 17 amino acids. In DNA, the CDR3 is TGTGCCAGCAGCCCCGGATCCGGGACAGGGTCCTACAATGAGCAGTTCTTC. This codes for CASSPGSGTGSYNEQFF.

The chain couples TRBV7-3 to TRBJ2-5; TRBD2 agrees at 10 bases. The V gene end was trimmed by 3 bases and the J gene end by 5 bases; junction bases not matched to a gene: 9. Germline V gene lookup returns CDR1 SGHTA and CDR2 FQGTGA. The CDR3 has 16 amino acids. Written as DNA, the CDR3 is TGTGCCAGCAGCTTTAGGTTAGCGGGAGGATGGGAGACCCAGTACTTC. Translation gives CASSFRLAGGWETQYF.

This clone was counted between two and nine times. The chain couples TRBV15 to TRBJ2-7; D is possibly TRBD1 (5 bases). Between the trimmed V and J ends, which lost 0 bases and 6 bases, there was a span of 12 bases. CDR1 is LNHNV and CDR2 is YYDKDF in the germline V gene (reference sequence). CDR3 length: 14 amino acids. CDR3 in DNA: TGTGCCACCAGCAGAGATCGTATTAGGGGCGAGCAGTACTTC. This codes for CATSRDRIRGEQYF.